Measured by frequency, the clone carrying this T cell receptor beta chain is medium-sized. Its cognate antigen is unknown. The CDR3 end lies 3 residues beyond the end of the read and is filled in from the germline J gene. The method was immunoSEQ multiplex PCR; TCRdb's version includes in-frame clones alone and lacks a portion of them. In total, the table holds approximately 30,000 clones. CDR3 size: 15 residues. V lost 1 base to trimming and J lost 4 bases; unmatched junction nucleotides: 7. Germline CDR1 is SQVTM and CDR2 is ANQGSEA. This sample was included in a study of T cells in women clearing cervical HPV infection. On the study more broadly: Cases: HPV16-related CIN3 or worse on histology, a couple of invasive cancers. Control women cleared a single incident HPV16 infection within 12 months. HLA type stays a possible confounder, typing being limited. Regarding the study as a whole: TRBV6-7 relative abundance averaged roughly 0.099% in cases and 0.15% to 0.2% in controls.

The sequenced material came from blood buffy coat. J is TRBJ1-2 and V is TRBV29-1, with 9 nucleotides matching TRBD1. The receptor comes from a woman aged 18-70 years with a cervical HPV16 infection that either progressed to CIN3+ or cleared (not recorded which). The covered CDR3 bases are TGCAGCGTTGAAGGGGGACAGGGAAATTTCTATGGC. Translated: CSVEGGQGNFYG. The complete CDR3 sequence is CSVEGGQGNFYGYTF.